The clone carrying this T cell receptor beta chain was seen just once. These data belong to a study of control samples from healthy donors and cancer patients. The assay was immunoSEQ multiplex PCR, and TCRdb's table has in-frame clones only and misses some. The data contain around 170,000 clones, 90% of them seen just once; the ten biggest clones take up roughly 1.5%. V was cut by 0 bases and J by 4 bases, with 5 bases left in between. CDR1 LGHNA and CDR2 YSLEER come from the germline V gene. This CDR3 contains 13 residues. This chain connects TRBV4-3 to TRBJ2-3; D is unclear. The sequencing sample was made of blood. The TCR originated in a woman aged 45-65 years in good health. CDR3 sequence: CASSQDLADTQYF. The CDR3, as DNA: TGCGCCAGCAGCCAAGATCTCGCAGATACGCAGTATTTT.